What follows describes a single T cell receptor beta chain. Antigen specificity is unknown. The data are from a study of shared clonotypes between healthy human individuals. Study-level results: Several donors shared approximately 5% of their naive CD4 clonotypes.

The repertoire was sequenced with immunoSEQ multiplex PCR; TCRdb's copy has only in-frame clones and lacks some. The sample contains 2 million to 3 million clones, around 90% of which appear only once. The CDR3 consists of 16 residues. The germline CDR1 and CDR2 sequences are WNHNN and SYGVQD (reference sequence). V was pared by 0 bases and J by 0 bases, with 10 bases between. Material for sequencing was naive CD4+ T cells sorted from blood. Subset reported: CD45RA+ positively selected. This TCR derives from a man between 18 and 35 years old in good health. The chain employs TRBV10-1 and TRBJ2-3; D not resolved. This chain's CDR3 is CASSESTRVSTDTQYF. CDR3 DNA sequence: TGCGCCAGCAGTGAGTCGACTCGAGTGAGCACAGATACGCAGTATTTT.